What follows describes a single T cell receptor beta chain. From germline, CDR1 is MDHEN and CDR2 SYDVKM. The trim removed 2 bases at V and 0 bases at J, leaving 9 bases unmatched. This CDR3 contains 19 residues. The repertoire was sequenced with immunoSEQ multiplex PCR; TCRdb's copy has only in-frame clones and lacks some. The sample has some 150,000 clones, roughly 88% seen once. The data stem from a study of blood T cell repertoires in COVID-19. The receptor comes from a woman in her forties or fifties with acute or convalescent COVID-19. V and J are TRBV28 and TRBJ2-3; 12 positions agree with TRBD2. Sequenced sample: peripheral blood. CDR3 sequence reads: CASSLRRTSGNPSTDTQYF. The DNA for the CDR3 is TGTGCCAGCAGTTTAAGACGGACTAGCGGGAATCCTAGCACAGATACGCAGTATTTT.